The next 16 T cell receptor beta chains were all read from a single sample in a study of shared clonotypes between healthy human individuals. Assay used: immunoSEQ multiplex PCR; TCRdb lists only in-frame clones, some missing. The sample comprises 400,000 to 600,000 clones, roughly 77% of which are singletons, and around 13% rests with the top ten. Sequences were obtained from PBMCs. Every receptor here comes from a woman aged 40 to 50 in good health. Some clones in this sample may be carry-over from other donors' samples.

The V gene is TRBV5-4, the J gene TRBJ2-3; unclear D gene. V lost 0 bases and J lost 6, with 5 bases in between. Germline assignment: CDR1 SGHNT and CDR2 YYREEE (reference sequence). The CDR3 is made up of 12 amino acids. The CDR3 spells CASSLAVDTQYF. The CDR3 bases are TGTGCCAGCAGCTTGGCGGTCGATACGCAGTATTTT.

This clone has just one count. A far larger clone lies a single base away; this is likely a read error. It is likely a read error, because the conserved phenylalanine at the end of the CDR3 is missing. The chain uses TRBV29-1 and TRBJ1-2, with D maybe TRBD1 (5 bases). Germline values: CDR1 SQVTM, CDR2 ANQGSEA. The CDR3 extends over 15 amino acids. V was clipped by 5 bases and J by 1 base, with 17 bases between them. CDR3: CSVNEDGGGNYGYTL. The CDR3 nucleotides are TGCAGCGTTAATGAGGACGGCGGGGGTAACTATGGCTACACCCTC.

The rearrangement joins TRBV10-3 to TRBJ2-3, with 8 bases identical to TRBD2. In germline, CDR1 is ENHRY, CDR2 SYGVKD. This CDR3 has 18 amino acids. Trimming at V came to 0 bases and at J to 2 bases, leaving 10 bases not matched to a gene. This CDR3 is CAISESSATSVPTDTQYF. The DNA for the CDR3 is TGTGCCATCAGTGAGTCTTCAGCGACTAGCGTGCCCACAGATACGCAGTATTTT.

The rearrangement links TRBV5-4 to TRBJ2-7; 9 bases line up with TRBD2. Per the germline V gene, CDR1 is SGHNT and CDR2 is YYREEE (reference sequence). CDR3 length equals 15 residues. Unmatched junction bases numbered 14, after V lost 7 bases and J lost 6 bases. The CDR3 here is CASRGRVAGVFEQYF. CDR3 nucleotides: TGTGCCAGCCGCGGGAGAGTAGCGGGAGTTTTCGAGCAGTACTTC. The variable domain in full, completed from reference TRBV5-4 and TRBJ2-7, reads ETGVTQSPTHLIKTRGQQVTLRCSSQSGHNTVSWYQQALGQGPQFIFQYYREEENGRGNFPPRFSGLQFPNYSSELNVNALELDDSALYLCASRGRVAGVFEQYFGPGTRLTVT.

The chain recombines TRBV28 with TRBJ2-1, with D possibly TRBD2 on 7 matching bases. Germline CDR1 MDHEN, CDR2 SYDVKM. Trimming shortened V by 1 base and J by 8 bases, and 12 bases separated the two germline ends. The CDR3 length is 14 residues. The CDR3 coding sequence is TGTGCCAGCAGTTTATCGGGGGGCGAGGATGAGCAGTTCTTC. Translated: CASSLSGGEDEQFF.

DNA of the CDR3: TGTGCCAGCAGTGAGACAGGGGCCAACTATGGCTACACCTTC. As protein: CASSETGANYGYTF. V and J are TRBV2 and TRBJ1-2; 8 nucleotides line up with TRBD1. J lost 2 bases, V lost 3 bases, and 2 bases had no gene match. In germline, CDR1 is SNHLY, CDR2 FYNNEI. This CDR3 has 14 residues.

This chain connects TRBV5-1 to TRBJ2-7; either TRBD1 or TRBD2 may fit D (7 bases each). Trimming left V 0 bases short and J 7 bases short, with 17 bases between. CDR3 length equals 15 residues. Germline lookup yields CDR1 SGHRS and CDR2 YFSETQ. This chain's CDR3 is CASSLDPGGGAEQYF. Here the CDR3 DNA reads TGCGCCAGCAGCTTGGATCCAGGGGGGGGAGCGGAGCAGTACTTC.

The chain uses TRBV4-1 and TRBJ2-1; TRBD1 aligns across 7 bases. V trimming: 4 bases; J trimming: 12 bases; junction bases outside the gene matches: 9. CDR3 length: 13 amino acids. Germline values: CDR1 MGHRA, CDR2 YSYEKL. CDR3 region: CASSLTGVVAQFF. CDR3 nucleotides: TGCGCCAGCAGCCTAACAGGGGTCGTCGCGCAGTTCTTC.

The CDR3 reads CASSEAGGTEAFF. CDR3 nucleotides: TGTGCCAGCAGTGAAGCAGGGGGCACTGAAGCTTTCTTT. The chain recombines TRBV6-1 with TRBJ1-1, with a possible D match to TRBD1 (6 bases). V was clipped by 0 bases and J by 4 bases, with 6 bases between them. The germline V gene has CDR1 MNHNS and CDR2 SASEGT. The CDR3 has 13 residues.

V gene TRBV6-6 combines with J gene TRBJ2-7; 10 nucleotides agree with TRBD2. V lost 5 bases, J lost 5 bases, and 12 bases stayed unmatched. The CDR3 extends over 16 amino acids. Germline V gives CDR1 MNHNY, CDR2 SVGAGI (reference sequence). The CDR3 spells CASSPTSSGRGDEQYF. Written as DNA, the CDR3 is TGTGCCAGCAGTCCTACCTCAAGCGGGAGGGGCGACGAGCAGTACTTC.

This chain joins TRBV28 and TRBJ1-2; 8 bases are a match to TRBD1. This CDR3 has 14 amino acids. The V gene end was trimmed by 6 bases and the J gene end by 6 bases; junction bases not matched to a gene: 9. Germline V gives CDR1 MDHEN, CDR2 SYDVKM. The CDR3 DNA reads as TGTGCCAGCAGGAAGCCGGGACAGGTGGATGGCTACACCTTC. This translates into CASRKPGQVDGYTF.

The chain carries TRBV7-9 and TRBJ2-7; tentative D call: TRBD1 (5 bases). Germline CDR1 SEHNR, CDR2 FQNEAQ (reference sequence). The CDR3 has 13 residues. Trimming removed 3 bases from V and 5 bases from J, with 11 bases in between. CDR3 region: CASSFWGSHEQYF. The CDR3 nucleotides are TGTGCCAGCAGCTTTTGGGGCTCGCACGAGCAGTACTTC.

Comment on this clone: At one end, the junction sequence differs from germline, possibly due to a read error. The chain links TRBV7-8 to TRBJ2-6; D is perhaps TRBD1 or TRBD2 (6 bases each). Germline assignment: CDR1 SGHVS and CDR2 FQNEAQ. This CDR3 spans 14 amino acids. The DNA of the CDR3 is TGTGCCGGGAAAGGGGGGAACCGGGGCCAACGTCCTGACTTC. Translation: CAGKGGNRGQRPDF.

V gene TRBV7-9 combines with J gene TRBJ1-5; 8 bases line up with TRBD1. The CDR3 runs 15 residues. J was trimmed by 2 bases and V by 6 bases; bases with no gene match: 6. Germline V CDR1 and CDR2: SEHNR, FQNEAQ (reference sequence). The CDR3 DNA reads TGTGCCAGCAGTCCAGGGGGCAATGGCAATCAGCCCCAGCATTTT. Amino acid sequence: CASSPGGNGNQPQHF.

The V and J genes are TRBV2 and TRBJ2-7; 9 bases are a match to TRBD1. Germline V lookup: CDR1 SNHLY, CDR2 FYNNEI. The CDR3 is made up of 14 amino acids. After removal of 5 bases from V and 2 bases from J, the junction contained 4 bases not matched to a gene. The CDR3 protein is CASSRQGGPYEQYF. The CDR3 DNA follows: TGTGCCAGCAGTAGACAGGGGGGTCCCTACGAGCAGTACTTC.

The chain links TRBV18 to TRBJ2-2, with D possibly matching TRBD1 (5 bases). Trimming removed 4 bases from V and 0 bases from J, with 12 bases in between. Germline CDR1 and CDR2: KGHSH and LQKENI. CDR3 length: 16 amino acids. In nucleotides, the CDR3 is TGTGCCAGCTCACAAACGCAGGGTCCGAACACCGGGGAGCTGTTTTTT. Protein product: CASSQTQGPNTGELFF. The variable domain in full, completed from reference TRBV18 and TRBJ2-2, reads NAGVMQNPRHLVRRRGQEARLRCSPMKGHSHVYWYRQLPEEGLKFMVYLQKENIIDESGMPKERFSAEFPKEGPSILRIQQVVRGDSAAYFCASSQTQGPNTGELFFGEGSRLTVL.